This T cell receptor beta chain was recovered during a study of fetal regulatory T cell absence and autoimmunity listed by TCRdb under 2017. Some background on the complete study: Exocrine pancreas autoimmunity was observed in the IPEX patients in the absence of clinical diabetes.

Amplification and barcoding of TCRbeta CDR3 regions were carried out by two-step multiplex PCR on the immunoSEQ human TCRbeta survey platform. Sequencing of the libraries was done on Illumina instruments, and IgH was sequenced in parallel from the same samples. Under the source paper's analysis protocol: To remove PCR and sequencing errors, raw reads were filtered against IMGT V, D, J definitions and grouped with a nearest-neighbor algorithm. A clone was defined as an identical nucleotide sequence, and differential abundance between tissues was tested with a Fisher exact test for each clone using a pFDR threshold of p<0.01. Clones whose frequencies were too low for statistical inference were excluded by a minimum inclusion filter of 10 in either sample. Pairwise clonal comparisons used the immunoSEQ Analyzer, and gene family usage was assessed with IMGT tools. Drawn from immuneACCESS, this table holds only the in-frame rearrangements with V and J called that TCRdb kept. Clones are partly lost; checked studies trace under half to an unresolved V gene and leave the rest unexplained. V, J and clone size reflect that table, while D and trimming were determined from the DNA. Here the sample has approximately 94,000 clones; around 72% occur a single time. The top ten hold 1.5% to 2% of the sample.

The research as a whole found: TRB gene family usage was broadly similar between cord blood and pancreas, resembling published neonatal and adult repertoires. The TCR compartment showed significant oligoclonal enrichment in pancreas versus cord blood, with some top clones over 85-fold enriched. The oligoclonal enrichment was interpreted as support for antigen-driven autoimmunity occurring in the pancreas before birth in IPEX syndrome.

For CDR1 and CDR2, the germline V gene lists MGHRA and YSYEKL. The CDR3 holds 17 amino acids from the cysteine to the phenylalanine. Just CDR3 DNA is preserved here, 51 bases in frame from base 1. Relative to germline, V is 1 base shorter and J is 2 bases shorter, with 18 bases between their ends. As concerns this clone: Its target antigen remains unknown. There are no base qualities to consult, and no much larger clone falls within one base.

Genomic DNA obtained from frozen pancreas tissue was processed for repertoire sequencing. The DNeasy Blood and Tissue Kit was used to extract 2-3 ug of genomic DNA from either umbilical cord blood or frozen pancreas. The receptor was isolated from a male donor with IPEX syndrome. The sequence is built from TRBV4-1 and TRBJ2-7; TRBD1 is possibly the D segment (5 matching bases). Sample: pancreas tissue. The CDR3 reads CASSQVGKGPSTYEQYF. The sequence in DNA is TGCGCCAGCAGCCAAGTGGGTAAGGGGCCCTCGACCTACGAGCAGTACTTC.